This T cell receptor (beta chain) appears in the sequencing data of a study of PD-1 blockade in classical Hodgkin lymphoma. On the study more broadly: It was nivolumab at 3 mg/kg, given intravenously every 2 weeks, that patients received. General observations from the study: Compared with healthy donors, newly diagnosed patients reportedly showed lower baseline TCR diversity. Before treatment, complete responders showed about the same diversity as newly diagnosed patients.

The CDR3 length is 14 residues. The germline V gene has CDR1 SGHVS and CDR2 FNYEAQ. The V end was cut by 4 bases, the J end by 3 bases, with 9 bases between. As for this clone: Its antigen remains unidentified.

The assay was immunoSEQ multiplex PCR, and TCRdb's table has in-frame clones only and misses some. Found here are around 19,000 clones, approximately 80% of them singletons; the top ten hold 7.3%. Regarding time point: cycle 4 day 1 (C4D1), after more than five weeks of nivolumab. Every patient had relapsed following autologous stem cell transplantation, and cohorts differed in brentuximab vedotin exposure. Magnetic negative selection, applied to thawed PBMCs, was used to isolate the CD8+ T cells. The input for sequencing was CD8+ T cells from blood, taken before the fourth cycle of nivolumab. This TCR derives from a human donor with classical Hodgkin lymphoma. The J gene is TRBJ1-4, the V gene TRBV7-6; no reliable D call. CDR3 sequence: CASSYGVANEKLFF. The CDR3 DNA reads TGTGCCAGCAGCTATGGGGTGGCTAATGAAAAACTGTTTTTT. The whole variable domain, filled in from reference TRBV7-6 and TRBJ1-4, reads GAGVSQSPRYKVTKRGQDVALRCDPISGHVSLYWYRQALGQGPEFLTYFNYEAQQDKSGLPNDRFSAERPEGSISTLTIQRTEQRDSAMYRCASSYGVANEKLFFGSGTQLSVL.